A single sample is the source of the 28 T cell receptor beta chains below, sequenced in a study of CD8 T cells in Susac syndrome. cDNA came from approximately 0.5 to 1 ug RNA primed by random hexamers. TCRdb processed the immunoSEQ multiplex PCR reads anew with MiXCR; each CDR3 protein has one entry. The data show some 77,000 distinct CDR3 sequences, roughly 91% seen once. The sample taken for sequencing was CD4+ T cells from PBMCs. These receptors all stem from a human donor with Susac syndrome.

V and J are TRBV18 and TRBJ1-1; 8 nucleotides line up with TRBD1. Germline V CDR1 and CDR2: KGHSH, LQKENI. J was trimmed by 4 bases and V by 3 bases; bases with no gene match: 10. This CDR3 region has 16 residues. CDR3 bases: TGTGCCAGCTCACCTACTCGACAGGGGAAGGGCACTGAAGCTTTCTTT. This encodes CASSPTRQGKGTEAFF.

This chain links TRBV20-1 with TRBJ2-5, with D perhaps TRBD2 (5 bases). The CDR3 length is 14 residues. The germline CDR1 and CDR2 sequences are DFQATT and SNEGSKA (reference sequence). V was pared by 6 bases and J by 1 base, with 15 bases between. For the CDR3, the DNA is TGCAGTGCGGGAGAGGTCTTGGGCCAAGAGACCCAGTACTTC. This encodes CSAGEVLGQETQYF.

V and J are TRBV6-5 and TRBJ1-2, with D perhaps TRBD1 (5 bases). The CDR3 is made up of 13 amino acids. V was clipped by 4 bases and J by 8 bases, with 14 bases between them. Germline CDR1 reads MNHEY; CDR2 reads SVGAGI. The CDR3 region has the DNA TGTGCCAGCAGTTCCCGGGACCGATCGGGCTACACCTTC. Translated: CASSSRDRSGYTF.

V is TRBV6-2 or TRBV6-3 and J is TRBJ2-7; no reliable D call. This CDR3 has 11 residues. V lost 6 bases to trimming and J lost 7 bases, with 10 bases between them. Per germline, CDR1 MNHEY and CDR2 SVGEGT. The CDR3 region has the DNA TGTGCCAGCAGCTTCCTAAGGGAGCAGTACTTC. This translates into CASSFLREQYF.

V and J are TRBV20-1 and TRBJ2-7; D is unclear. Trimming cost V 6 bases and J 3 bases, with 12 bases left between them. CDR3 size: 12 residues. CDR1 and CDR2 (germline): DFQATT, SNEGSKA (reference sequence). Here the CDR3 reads CSASGPDYEQYF. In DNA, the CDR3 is TGCAGTGCCTCCGGGCCCGACTACGAGCAGTACTTC.

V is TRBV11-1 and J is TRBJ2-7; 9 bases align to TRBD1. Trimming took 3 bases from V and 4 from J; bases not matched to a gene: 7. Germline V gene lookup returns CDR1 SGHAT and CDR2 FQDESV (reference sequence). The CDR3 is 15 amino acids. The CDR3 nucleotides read TGTGCCAGCAGCTTCACCGGGACAGGGATGTACGAGCAGTACTTC. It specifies CASSFTGTGMYEQYF. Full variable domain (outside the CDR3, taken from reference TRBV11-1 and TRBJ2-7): EAEVAQSPRYKITEKSQAVAFWCDPISGHATLYWYRQILGQGPELLVQFQDESVVDDSQLPKDRFSAERLKGVDSTLKIQPAELGDSAMYLCASSFTGTGMYEQYFGPGTRLTVT.

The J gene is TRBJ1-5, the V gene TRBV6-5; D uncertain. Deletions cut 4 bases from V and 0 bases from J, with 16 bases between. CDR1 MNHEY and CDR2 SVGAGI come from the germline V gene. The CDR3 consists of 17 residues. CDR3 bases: TGTGCCAGCAGTTCCCGGAGAACAGCCGATAGCAATCAGCCCCAGCATTTT. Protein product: CASSSRRTADSNQPQHF.

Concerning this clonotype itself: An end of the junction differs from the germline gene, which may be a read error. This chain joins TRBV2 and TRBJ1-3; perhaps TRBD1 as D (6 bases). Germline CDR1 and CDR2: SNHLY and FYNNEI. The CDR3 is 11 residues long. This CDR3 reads CVSRGGNTIYF. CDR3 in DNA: TGTGTCAGCAGGGGTGGAAACACCATATATTTT.

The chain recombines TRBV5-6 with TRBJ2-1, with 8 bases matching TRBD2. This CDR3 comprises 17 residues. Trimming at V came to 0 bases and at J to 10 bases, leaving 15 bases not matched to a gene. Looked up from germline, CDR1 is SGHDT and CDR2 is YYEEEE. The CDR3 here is CASSLAPGLVWVSEQFF. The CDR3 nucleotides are TGTGCCAGCAGCTTGGCTCCGGGACTAGTATGGGTTTCGGAGCAGTTCTTC.

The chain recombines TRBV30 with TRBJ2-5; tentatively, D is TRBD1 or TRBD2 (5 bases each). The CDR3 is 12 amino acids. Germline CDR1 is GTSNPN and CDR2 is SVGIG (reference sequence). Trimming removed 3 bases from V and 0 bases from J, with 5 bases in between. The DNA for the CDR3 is TGTGCCTGGAGGGGGGACCAAGAGACCCAGTACTTC. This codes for CAWRGDQETQYF.

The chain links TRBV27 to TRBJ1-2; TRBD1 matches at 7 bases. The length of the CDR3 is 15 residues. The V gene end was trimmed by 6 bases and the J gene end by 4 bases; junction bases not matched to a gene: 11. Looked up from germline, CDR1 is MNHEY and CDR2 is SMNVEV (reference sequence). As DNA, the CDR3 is TGTGCCAGCAGCCGGGGGGACAGCAACACCTATGGCTACACCTTC. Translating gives CASSRGDSNTYGYTF.

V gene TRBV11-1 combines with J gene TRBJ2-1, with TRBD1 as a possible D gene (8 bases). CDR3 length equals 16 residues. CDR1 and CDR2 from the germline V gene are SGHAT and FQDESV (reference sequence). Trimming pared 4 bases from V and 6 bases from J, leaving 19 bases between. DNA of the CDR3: TGTGCCAGCAGCTATCGGACAGGGAGGGACGTCAATGAGCAGTTCTTC. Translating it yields CASSYRTGRDVNEQFF.

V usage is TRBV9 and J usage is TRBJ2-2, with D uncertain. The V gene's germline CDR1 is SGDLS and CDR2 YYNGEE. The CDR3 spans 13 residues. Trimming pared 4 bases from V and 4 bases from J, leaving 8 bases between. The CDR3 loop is CASSTHVTGELFF. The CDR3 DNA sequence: TGTGCCAGCAGCACGCACGTCACCGGGGAGCTGTTTTTT. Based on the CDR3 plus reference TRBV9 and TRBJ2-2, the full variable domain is DSGVTQTPKHLITATGQRVTLRCSPRSGDLSVYWYQQSLDQGLQFLIQYYNGEERAKGNILERFSAQQFPDLHSELNLSSLELGDSALYFCASSTHVTGELFFGEGSRLTVL.

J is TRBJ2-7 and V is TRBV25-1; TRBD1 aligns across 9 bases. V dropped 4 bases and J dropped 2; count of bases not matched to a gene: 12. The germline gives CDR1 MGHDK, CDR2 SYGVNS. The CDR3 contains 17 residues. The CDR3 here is CASSAPPGTGSPYEQYF. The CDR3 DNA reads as TGTGCCAGCAGTGCACCCCCCGGGACAGGGAGTCCCTACGAGCAGTACTTC.

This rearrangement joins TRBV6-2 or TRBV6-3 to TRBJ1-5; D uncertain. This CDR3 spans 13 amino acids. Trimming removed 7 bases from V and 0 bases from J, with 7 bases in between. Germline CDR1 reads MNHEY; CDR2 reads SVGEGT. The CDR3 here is CASTDLSNQPQHF. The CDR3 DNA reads TGTGCCAGCACAGACCTTAGCAATCAGCCCCAGCATTTT.

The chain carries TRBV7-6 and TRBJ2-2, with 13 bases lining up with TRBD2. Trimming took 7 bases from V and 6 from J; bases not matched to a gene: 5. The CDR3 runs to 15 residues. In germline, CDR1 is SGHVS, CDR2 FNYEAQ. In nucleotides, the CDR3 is TGTGCCAGCAACCCGGGACTAGCGGGATCCGGGGAGCTGTTTTTT. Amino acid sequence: CASNPGLAGSGELFF.

The CDR3: CASSPRTGYGYTF. The CDR3 nucleotides read TGTGCCAGCAGCCCGAGGACAGGGTATGGCTACACCTTC. The chain has TRBV14 and TRBJ1-2, with 8 positions matching TRBD1. Trimming cost V 4 bases and J 5 bases; bases outside gene matches: 3. Germline CDR1 and CDR2: SGHDN and FVKESK. The CDR3 is made up of 13 amino acids.

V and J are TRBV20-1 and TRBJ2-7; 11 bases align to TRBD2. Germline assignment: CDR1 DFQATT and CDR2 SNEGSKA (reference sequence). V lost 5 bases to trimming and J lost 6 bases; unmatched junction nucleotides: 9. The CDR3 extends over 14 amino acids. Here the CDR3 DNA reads TGCAGTGCTCCAAGACTAGCGGGATCTCCCGAGCAGTACTTC. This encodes CSAPRLAGSPEQYF.

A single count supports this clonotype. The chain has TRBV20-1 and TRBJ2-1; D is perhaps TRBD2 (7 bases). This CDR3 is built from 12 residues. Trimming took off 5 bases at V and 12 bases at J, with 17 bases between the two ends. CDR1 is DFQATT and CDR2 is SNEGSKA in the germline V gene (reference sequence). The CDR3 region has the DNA TGCAGTGCTCCACGTGGGGGGGCCGGGCAGTTCTTC. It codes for CSAPRGGAGQFF.

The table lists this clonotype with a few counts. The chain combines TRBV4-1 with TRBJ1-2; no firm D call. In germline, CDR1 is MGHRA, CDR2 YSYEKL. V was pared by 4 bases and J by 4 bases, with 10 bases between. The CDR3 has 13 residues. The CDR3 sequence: CASSRDTVYGYTF. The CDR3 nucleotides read TGCGCCAGCAGCCGCGACACGGTCTATGGCTACACCTTC.

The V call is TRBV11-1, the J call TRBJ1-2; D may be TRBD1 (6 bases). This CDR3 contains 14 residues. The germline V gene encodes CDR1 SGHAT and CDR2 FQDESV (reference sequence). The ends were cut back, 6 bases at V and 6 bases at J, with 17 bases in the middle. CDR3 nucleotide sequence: TGTGCCAGCAGTTCCAGGGGCCATGGGGATGGCTACACCTTC. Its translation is CASSSRGHGDGYTF.

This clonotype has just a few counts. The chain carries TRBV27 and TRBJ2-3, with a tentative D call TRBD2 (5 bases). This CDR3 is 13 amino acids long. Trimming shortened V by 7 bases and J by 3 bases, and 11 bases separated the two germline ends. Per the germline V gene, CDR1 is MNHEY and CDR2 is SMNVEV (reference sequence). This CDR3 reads CASKAGGTDTQYF. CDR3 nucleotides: TGTGCCAGCAAGGCGGGTGGAACAGATACGCAGTATTTT.

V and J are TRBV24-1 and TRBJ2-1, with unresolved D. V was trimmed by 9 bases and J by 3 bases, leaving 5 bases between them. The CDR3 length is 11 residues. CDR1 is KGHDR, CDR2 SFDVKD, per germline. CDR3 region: CATADYNEQFF. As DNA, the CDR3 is TGTGCCACCGCGGACTACAATGAGCAGTTCTTC.

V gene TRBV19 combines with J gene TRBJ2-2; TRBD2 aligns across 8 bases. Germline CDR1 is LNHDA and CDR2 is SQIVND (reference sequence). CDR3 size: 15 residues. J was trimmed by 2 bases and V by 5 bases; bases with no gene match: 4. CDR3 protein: CASSSRGGNTGELFF. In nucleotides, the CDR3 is TGTGCCAGTAGTTCCCGGGGGGGCAACACCGGGGAGCTGTTTTTT.

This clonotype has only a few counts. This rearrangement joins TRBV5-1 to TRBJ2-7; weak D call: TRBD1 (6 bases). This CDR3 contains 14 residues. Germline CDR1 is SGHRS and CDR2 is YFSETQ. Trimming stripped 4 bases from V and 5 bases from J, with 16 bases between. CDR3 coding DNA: TGCGCCAGCAGCCATACACGGACAGTCCACGAGCAGTACTTC. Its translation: CASSHTRTVHEQYF. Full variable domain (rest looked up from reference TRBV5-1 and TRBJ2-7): KAGVTQTPRYLIKTRGQQVTLSCSPISGHRSVSWYQQTPGQGLQFLFEYFSETQRNKGNFPGRFSGRQFSNSRSEMNVSTLELGDSALYLCASSHTRTVHEQYFGPGTRLTVT.

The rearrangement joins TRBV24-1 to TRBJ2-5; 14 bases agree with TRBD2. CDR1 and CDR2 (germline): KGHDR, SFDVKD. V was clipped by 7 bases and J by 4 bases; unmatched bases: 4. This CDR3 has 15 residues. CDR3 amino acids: CATSGTSGRGETQYF. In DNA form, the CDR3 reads TGTGCCACCAGCGGGACTAGCGGGAGAGGAGAGACCCAGTACTTC.

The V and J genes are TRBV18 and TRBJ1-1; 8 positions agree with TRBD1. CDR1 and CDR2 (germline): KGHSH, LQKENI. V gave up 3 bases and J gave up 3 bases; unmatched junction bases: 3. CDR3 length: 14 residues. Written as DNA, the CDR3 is TGTGCCAGCTCACCCGACAGGGGTTACACTGAAGCTTTCTTT. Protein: CASSPDRGYTEAFF. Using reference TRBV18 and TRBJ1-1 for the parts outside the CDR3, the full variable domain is NAGVMQNPRHLVRRRGQEARLRCSPMKGHSHVYWYRQLPEEGLKFMVYLQKENIIDESGMPKERFSAEFPKEGPSILRIQQVVRGDSAAYFCASSPDRGYTEAFFGQGTRLTVV.

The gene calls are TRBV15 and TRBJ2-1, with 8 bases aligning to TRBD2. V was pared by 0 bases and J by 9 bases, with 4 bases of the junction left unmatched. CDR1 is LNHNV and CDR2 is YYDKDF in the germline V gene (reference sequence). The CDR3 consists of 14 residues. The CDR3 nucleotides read TGTGCCACCAGCAGAGAGCGACTAGCGATTGAGCAGTTCTTC. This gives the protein CATSRERLAIEQFF.